This T cell receptor beta chain stems from a study of blood T cell repertoires in COVID-19 (dated by TCRdb to about 2020). About the study as a whole: The collaborator samples originated in the United States, Italy and Spain and spanned the acute and convalescent phases of COVID-19. The material from the prospective study consisted of cDNA or gDNA derived from T cells, B-cell-depleted T cells, or PBMCs. The dataset comprised deeply sampled blood TCRbeta repertoires from subjects exposed to, actively infected with, or recovered from COVID-19. A freely available public database, intended as a resource for researchers studying the immune response to SARS-CoV-2, is where the repertoires were released. The samples were drawn from two sources: the first 160 participants of the ongoing ImmuneRACE study, and 1,200 or so subjects contributed by 6 global collaborators. The sample metadata nearly always contained a de-identified subject ID, COVID-19 status, age in years and sex. HLA class I and class II types, where available, came from metadata supplied by the sample provider rather than from assay-based typing.

Paper-wide results and their limitations: The quantity of clinical and demographic metadata differed by source and by participant and was supplied without curation.

As regards this clone: Its antigen remains undetermined. One base away there is no much larger clone; base qualities are not given.

TCRbeta CDR3 regions were amplified from genomic DNA by means of the immunoSEQ Assay, a bias-controlled multiplex PCR. Processing in the source paper ran as follows. Nucleated cell counts per sample were estimated from amplification of reference gene primers within the assay. To quantify the absolute abundance of each unique TCRbeta CDR3 rearrangement, sequence reads were collapsed and filtered. For each sample, productive Simpson clonality was calculated by taking the square root of Simpson's diversity index across productive rearrangements. TCRdb mirrors the immuneACCESS table, restricted to in-frame sequences. Some clones are absent from its copies; in checked studies, under half trace to an unresolved V gene, and the reason for the others is unknown. V and J calls and clone size are as listed in that table; D and trimming were resolved from the DNA. Counted in this sample were some 88,000 clones; roughly 77% of them appeared once. The top ten clones comprise about 24% of the sample.

Based on the germline V gene, the CDR1 and CDR2 sequences are SGHRS and YFSETQ. For this chain, trimming is 4 bases at the V end and 5 bases at the J end, and the number of junction bases without a gene match is 11. Counted from cysteine to phenylalanine, this CDR3 has 15 amino acids. Solely the CDR3 DNA is kept, with 45 bases framed from the first base. The collaborating institutions used their own protocols to collect whole blood in K2EDTA tubes. For TCRbeta analysis, collaborators shipped samples in one of three forms: frozen whole blood, isolated PBMCs, or DNA extracted from either of those sample types.

Sequencing was carried out using peripheral blood. The chain was built from TRBV5-1 and TRBJ1-1, and 7 junctional nucleotides match TRBD1. The sequence derives from a human donor in a cohort sampled during active COVID-19. The DNA is as follows: TGCGCCAGCAGCCTAAGTATGACAGGGAAAACTGAAGCTTTCTTT. It encodes CASSLSMTGKTEAFF.